Sequencing of this T cell receptor (beta chain) was carried out in a study of shared clonotypes between healthy human individuals. Overall study: Donors had three CD4 naive, three CD4 memory, two CD8 naive and one CD8 memory plate apiece. General study points: In contrast to clonotypes shared by all four donors, non-shared clonotypes had lower generation probabilities.

Repertoires were generated with immunoSEQ multiplex PCR, while TCRdb's copy carries only in-frame clones and drops some. In the table there are about 1.1 million clones, 60% to 85% of which are singletons. CDR3 length: 14 residues. Deletions cut 2 bases from V and 7 bases from J, with 12 bases between. Germline values: CDR1 SGHTA, CDR2 FQGNSA. Comments on this clone: Its antigen is not known.

Each of the donors was a healthy adult who was HIV-negative and had not had a recent acute infection or vaccination. Sample: memory CD4+ T cells from PBMCs. This sample's subset: CD45RA-negative fraction. The V and J genes are TRBV7-2 and TRBJ2-1, with a weak D call TRBD1 (5 bases). This clonotype originated in a man aged 18 to 29 in good health. Some clones in this sample may be carry-over from other donors' samples. DNA for the CDR3: TGTGCCAGCAGCTTACTCTCAGGGATTAATGAGCAGTTCTTC. Translating gives CASSLLSGINEQFF.